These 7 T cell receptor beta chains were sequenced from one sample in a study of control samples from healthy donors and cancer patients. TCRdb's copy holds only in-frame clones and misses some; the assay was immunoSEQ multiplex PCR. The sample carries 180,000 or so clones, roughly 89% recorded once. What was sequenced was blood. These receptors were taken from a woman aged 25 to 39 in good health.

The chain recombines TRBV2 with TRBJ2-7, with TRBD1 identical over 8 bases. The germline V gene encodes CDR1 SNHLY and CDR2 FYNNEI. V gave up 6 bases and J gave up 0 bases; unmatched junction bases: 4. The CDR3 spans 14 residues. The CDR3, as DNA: TGTGCCAGCAGATTACAGGGGGGCTCCTACGAGCAGTACTTC. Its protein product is CASRLQGGSYEQYF.

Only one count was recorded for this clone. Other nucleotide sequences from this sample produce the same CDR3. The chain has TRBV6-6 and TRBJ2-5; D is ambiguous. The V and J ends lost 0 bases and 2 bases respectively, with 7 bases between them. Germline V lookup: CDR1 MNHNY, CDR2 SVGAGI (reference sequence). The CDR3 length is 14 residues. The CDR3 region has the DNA TGTGCCAGCAGTTACTCTGCTAAACAAGAGACCCAGTACTTC. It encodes CASSYSAKQETQYF.

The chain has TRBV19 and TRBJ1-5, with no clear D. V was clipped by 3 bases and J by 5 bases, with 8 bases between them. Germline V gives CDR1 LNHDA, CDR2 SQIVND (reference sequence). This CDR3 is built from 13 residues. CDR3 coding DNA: TGTGCCAGTAGTATGTGGGAGGATCAGCCCCAGCATTTT. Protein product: CASSMWEDQPQHF.

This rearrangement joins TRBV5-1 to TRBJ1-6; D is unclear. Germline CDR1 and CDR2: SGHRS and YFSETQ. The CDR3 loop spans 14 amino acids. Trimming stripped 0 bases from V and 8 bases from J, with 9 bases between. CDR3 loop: CASSLEGLDSPLHF. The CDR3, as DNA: TGCGCCAGCAGCTTGGAGGGTTTGGATTCACCCCTCCACTTT.

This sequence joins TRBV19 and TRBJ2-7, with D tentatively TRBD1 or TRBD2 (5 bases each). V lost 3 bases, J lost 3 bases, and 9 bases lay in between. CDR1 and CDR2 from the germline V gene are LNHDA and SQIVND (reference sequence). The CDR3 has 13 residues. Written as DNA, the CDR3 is TGTGCCAGTAGTATCGGGGCCTACTACGAGCAGTACTTC. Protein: CASSIGAYYEQYF.

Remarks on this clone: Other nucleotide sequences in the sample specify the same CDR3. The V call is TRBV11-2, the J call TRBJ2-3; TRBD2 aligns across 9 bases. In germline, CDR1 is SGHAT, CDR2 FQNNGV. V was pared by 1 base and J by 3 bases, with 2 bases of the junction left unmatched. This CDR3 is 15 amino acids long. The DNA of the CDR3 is TGTGCCAGCAGCTTAGGTAGCGGGGGTACAGATACGCAGTATTTT. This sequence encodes CASSLGSGGTDTQYF. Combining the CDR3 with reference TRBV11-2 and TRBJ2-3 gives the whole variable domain EAGVAQSPRYKIIEKRQSVAFWCNPISGHATLYWYQQILGQGPKLLIQFQNNGVVDDSQLPKDRFSAERLKGVDSTLKIQPAKLEDSAVYLCASSLGSGGTDTQYFGPGTRLTVL.

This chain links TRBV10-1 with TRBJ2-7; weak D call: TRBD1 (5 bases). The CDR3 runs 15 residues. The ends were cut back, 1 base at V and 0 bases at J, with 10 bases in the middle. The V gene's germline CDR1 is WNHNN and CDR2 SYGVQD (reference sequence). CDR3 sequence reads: CASSEFRQSSYEQYF. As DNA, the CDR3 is TGCGCCAGCAGTGAGTTTCGACAGAGCTCCTACGAGCAGTACTTC.